The 17 T cell receptor beta chains listed next were all sequenced from one sample in a study of identical twins. TCRdb ran MiXCR on the 5' RACE reads and lists one entry per CDR3 protein. The sample consists of about 900,000 distinct CDR3 sequences, about 12% of them appearing once. These same records also appear under a second study, on yellow fever vaccine responses in identical twins.

Sample: PBMCs. The receptors derive from a woman in her late teens or twenties in good health.

As for this clonotype: Germline and junction disagree at one end, which may indicate a read error. The CDR3 DNA sequence: TGTGCCAGCAGTTTCTATCAGAACACCGGGGAACTGTTTTTT. Its translation is CASSFYQNTGELFF. The genes are TRBV28 and TRBJ2-2, with TRBD2 as a possible D gene (5 bases). The CDR3 contains 14 residues. Per germline, CDR1 MDHEN and CDR2 SYDVKM.

Only a few counts were recorded for this clonotype. This rearrangement joins TRBV6-5 to TRBJ2-2; 7 bases agree with TRBD1. The V segment lost 0 bases and the J segment 7 bases; nucleotides outside the gene matches: 5. The CDR3 contains 15 residues. CDR1 and CDR2 from the germline V gene are MNHEY and SVGAGI. In DNA, the CDR3 is TGTGCCAGCAGTTACTCGAGGGGGCAGGACGGGGAGCTGTTTTTT. Its protein is CASSYSRGQDGELFF.

The chain recombines TRBV7-9 with TRBJ2-7, with D perhaps matching TRBD1 (6 bases). Germline-derived CDR1 and CDR2 are SEHNR and FQNEAQ (reference sequence). The CDR3 is made up of 13 amino acids. V was cut by 4 bases and J by 3 bases, with 10 bases left in between. The CDR3 sequence: CASSSGQIYEQYF. CDR3 DNA: TGTGCCAGCAGCTCCGGACAGATCTACGAGCAGTACTTC.

This clonotype has just a few counts. V and J are TRBV29-1 and TRBJ2-7, with a possible D match to TRBD1 (6 bases). The CDR3 runs to 14 residues. V was pared by 0 bases and J by 0 bases, with 9 bases between. Germline loops: CDR1 SQVTM, CDR2 ANQGSEA. The CDR3 bases are TGCAGCGTTGAAGATATGGGGGCCTCCTACGAGCAGTACTTC. As protein: CSVEDMGASYEQYF.

This clonotype was counted between two and nine times. This chain joins TRBV20-1 and TRBJ2-7, with D hard to call. The length of the CDR3 is 14 residues. CDR1 is DFQATT and CDR2 is SNEGSKA in the germline V gene (reference sequence). V lost 3 bases to trimming and J lost 0 bases, with 12 bases between them. CDR3 in amino acids: CSASGHIPSYEQYF. CDR3 nucleotide sequence: TGCAGTGCTAGTGGCCACATCCCCTCCTACGAGCAGTACTTC.

The rearrangement links TRBV10-3 to TRBJ2-5; D is unclear. With 8 bases removed from V and 7 bases from J, the gap between germline ends came to 8 bases. The V gene's germline CDR1 is ENHRY and CDR2 SYGVKD. CDR3 size: 10 residues. DNA for the CDR3: TGTGCCATCGGCGCTGGGACCCAGTACTTC. Translated: CAIGAGTQYF.

At least ten counts were recorded for this clonotype. The chain carries TRBV5-5 and TRBJ2-5; the D gene is possibly TRBD1 (6 bases). The germline V gene encodes CDR1 SGHKS and CDR2 YYEKEE (reference sequence). The CDR3 has 13 amino acids. Trimming pared 4 bases from V and 1 base from J, leaving 8 bases between. In DNA form, the CDR3 reads TGTGCCAGCAGCGGGGGCACCCAAGAGACCCAGTACTTC. This codes for CASSGGTQETQYF.

The sample holds a few counts of this clonotype. V usage is TRBV2 and J usage is TRBJ1-2; tentatively, D is TRBD1 (5 bases). The V end was cut by 2 bases, the J end by 8 bases, with 12 bases between. The CDR3 totals 13 residues. Germline assignment: CDR1 SNHLY and CDR2 FYNNEI. The CDR3 region is CASSEQGLVGYTF. CDR3 DNA sequence: TGTGCCAGCAGTGAACAGGGACTTGTAGGCTACACCTTC.

V gene TRBV27 combines with J gene TRBJ2-1, with 9 bases matching TRBD2. Germline loops: CDR1 MNHEY, CDR2 SMNVEV (reference sequence). CDR3 length equals 15 residues. The V segment lost 4 bases and the J segment 7 bases; nucleotides outside the gene matches: 8. CDR3 residues: CASSYRAGGRNEQFF. DNA for the CDR3: TGTGCCAGCAGTTACCGAGCGGGAGGACGTAATGAGCAGTTCTTC.

This clonotype was detected a few times. The chain carries TRBV28 and TRBJ1-2; tentatively, D is TRBD1 (6 bases). The CDR3 length is 13 residues. V was cut by 6 bases and J by 4 bases, with 12 bases left in between. Germline V gene sequence: CDR1 MDHEN, CDR2 SYDVKM. CDR3 in DNA: TGTGCCAGCAGACCCCAGGGGCGCTATGGCTACACCTTC. Protein product: CASRPQGRYGYTF.

This clonotype was counted only a few times. The chain joins TRBV6-1 to TRBJ1-6; D gene unclear. Germline-derived CDR1 and CDR2 are MNHNS and SASEGT. V was cut by 1 base and J by 5 bases, with 9 bases left in between. This CDR3 has 15 amino acids. The CDR3 sequence is CASSEESGDNSPLHF. Here the CDR3 DNA reads TGTGCCAGCAGTGAAGAAAGCGGGGATAATTCACCCCTCCACTTT.

This clonotype was counted ten times or more. The gene calls are TRBV15 and TRBJ2-2, with 8 bases fitting TRBD1. Unmatched junction bases numbered 5, after V lost 5 bases and J lost 3 bases. CDR1 LNHNV and CDR2 YYDKDF come from the germline V gene (reference sequence). The CDR3 spans 15 residues. The CDR3 region has the DNA TGTGCCACCAGCGGGGGACAGGTCGACACCGGGGAGCTGTTTTTT. Amino acid sequence: CATSGGQVDTGELFF.

A few counts support this clonotype. The CDR3 is CASSRRAAGSSYNEQFF. DNA for the CDR3: TGTGCCAGCAGTCGCCGGGCAGCGGGGAGCTCCTACAATGAGCAGTTCTTC. V is TRBV28 and J is TRBJ2-1, with TRBD2 identical over 7 bases. The CDR3 has 17 amino acids. Germline CDR1 reads MDHEN; CDR2 reads SYDVKM. V lost 5 bases to trimming and J lost 0 bases; unmatched junction nucleotides: 10.

The chain couples TRBV7-8 to TRBJ2-3; the match to TRBD2 covers 15 bases. Looked up from germline, CDR1 is SGHVS and CDR2 is FQNEAQ. CDR3 length equals 15 residues. V shed 6 bases and J 4 bases; nucleotides not matched to a gene: 2. Here the CDR3 DNA reads TGTGCCAGCAGGGGGACTAGCGGGAGGTCAGATACGCAGTATTTT. Its translation: CASRGTSGRSDTQYF. Drawing the rest from reference TRBV7-8 and TRBJ2-3, the complete variable domain is GAGVSQSPRYKVAKRGQDVALRCDPISGHVSLFWYQQALGQGPEFLTYFQNEAQLDKSGLPSDRFFAERPEGSVSTLKIQRTQQEDSAVYLCASRGTSGRSDTQYFGPGTRLTVL.

This clonotype was counted a few times. The chain employs TRBV14 and TRBJ2-7; D tentatively reads TRBD1 or TRBD2 (5 bases each). Deletions cut 1 base from V and 2 bases from J, with 12 bases between. This CDR3 is built from 15 residues. Germline CDR1 reads SGHDN; CDR2 reads FVKESK. CDR3 loop: CASSQGRGRPYEQYF. For the CDR3, the DNA is TGTGCCAGCAGCCAAGGTAGGGGACGTCCCTACGAGCAGTACTTC. Looking up the rest from reference TRBV14 and TRBJ2-7 gives the full variable domain: EAGVTQFPSHSVIEKGQTVTLRCDPISGHDNLYWYRRVMGKEIKFLLHFVKESKQDESGMPNNRFLAERTGGTYSTLKVQPAELEDSGVYFCASSQGRGRPYEQYFGPGTRLTVT.

V gene TRBV5-1 combines with J gene TRBJ2-1; 11 nucleotides agree with TRBD2. V gave up 2 bases and J gave up 6 bases; unmatched junction bases: 4. Germline loops: CDR1 SGHRS, CDR2 YFSETQ. The CDR3 is made up of 15 amino acids. The CDR3 reads CASSFTSGSGNEQFF. The CDR3 DNA sequence: TGCGCCAGCAGCTTTACTAGCGGGAGTGGCAATGAGCAGTTCTTC.

The genes are TRBV25-1 and TRBJ2-5, with D possibly being TRBD2 (6 bases). The V gene's germline CDR1 is MGHDK and CDR2 SYGVNS. The CDR3 is 15 residues long. Trimming removed 4 bases from V and 2 bases from J, with 14 bases in between. The CDR3 reads CASSVRRGRQETQYF. The CDR3 DNA reads TGTGCCAGCAGTGTACGGAGGGGACGGCAAGAGACCCAGTACTTC.